This passage covers 8 T cell receptor beta chains from one sample sequenced in a study of response to subunit inactivated influenza vaccine. TCRdb itself ran the RT-PCR reads through MiXCR, one entry per CDR3 protein. Of fewer than 350,000 distinct CDR3 sequences in the sample, 20% to 25% are singletons; the top ten hold about a tenth. Sequenced material: PBMCs from blood, taken approximately 20 months after vaccination. The source is a man between 50 and 69 years old who received an inactivated influenza vaccine.

This clonotype turned up a few times. The chain is built from TRBV20-1 and TRBJ1-2; a possible D gene is TRBD1 (5 bases). From germline, CDR1 is DFQATT and CDR2 SNEGSKA (reference sequence). Trimming took 3 bases from V and 2 from J, leaving 7 bases between them. The CDR3 contains 12 residues. CDR3 nucleotide sequence: TGCAGTGCTAGCGGGGGGAACTATGGCTACACCTTC. This gives the protein CSASGGNYGYTF.

This clonotype was seen a handful of times. The CDR3 bases are TGTGCCAGCAGCTTAGATCGGGGGTATCGGAGCTCCTACAATGAGCAGTTCTTC. This sequence encodes CASSLDRGYRSSYNEQFF. This sequence joins TRBV11-2 and TRBJ2-1; TRBD2 is a possible D gene (6 bases). The CDR3 length is 18 residues. Trimming stripped 0 bases from V and 0 bases from J, with 15 bases between. CDR1 is SGHAT, CDR2 FQNNGV, per germline.

The sample holds a few counts of this clonotype. The V and J genes are TRBV7-2 and TRBJ2-7, with D possibly being TRBD1 (6 bases). The germline V gene has CDR1 SGHTA and CDR2 FQGNSA. V lost 0 bases, J lost 0 bases, and 9 bases lay in between. This CDR3 is 15 amino acids long. This CDR3 reads CASSLAADSSYEQYF. The DNA for the CDR3 is TGTGCCAGCAGCTTAGCCGCGGACAGCTCCTACGAGCAGTACTTC.

The chain combines TRBV29-1 with TRBJ1-2, with 9 bases fitting TRBD1. The germline CDR1 and CDR2 sequences are SQVTM and ANQGSEA. V was pared by 4 bases and J by 12 bases, with 9 bases of the junction left unmatched. The CDR3 is made up of 12 amino acids. The CDR3, as DNA: TGCAGCGTTGCGGAGACAGGGGGGAGTAACACCTTC. Its protein product is CSVAETGGSNTF.

The V and J genes are TRBV3-1 and TRBJ1-3, with D possibly matching TRBD1 (6 bases). CDR1 and CDR2 (germline): LGHDT, YNNKEL (reference sequence). The CDR3 contains 14 residues. V was pared by 1 base and J by 2 bases, with 6 bases between. In nucleotides, the CDR3 is TGTGCCAGCAGCCAAGGACAGGCTGGAAACACCATATATTTT. Translated, it gives CASSQGQAGNTIYF. The full variable domain, in which reference TRBV3-1 and TRBJ1-3 provide the parts outside the CDR3, is DTAVSQTPKYLVTQMGNDKSIKCEQNLGHDTMYWYKQDSKKFLKIMFSYNNKELIINETVPNRFSPKSPDKAHLNLHINSLELGDSAVYFCASSQGQAGNTIYFGEGSWLTVV.

The V and J genes are TRBV28 and TRBJ2-2; 10 bases fit TRBD2. Germline V CDR1 and CDR2: MDHEN, SYDVKM. V lost 6 bases to trimming and J lost 7 bases; unmatched junction nucleotides: 11. CDR3 length: 16 residues. In nucleotides, the CDR3 is TGTGCCAGCAGACCGAGCGGGGGGGCCAATAGCGGGGAGCTGTTTTTT. Encoded protein: CASRPSGGANSGELFF.

The chain uses TRBV29-1 and TRBJ2-1; D is unresolved. The CDR3 length is 14 residues. V was cut by 7 bases and J by 0 bases, with 13 bases left in between. The germline V gene encodes CDR1 SQVTM and CDR2 ANQGSEA. CDR3 amino acids: CSALTRSSYNEQFF. CDR3 coding DNA: TGCAGCGCGCTTACGCGGAGCTCCTACAATGAGCAGTTCTTC.

This clonotype was seen only a few times. V gene TRBV6-5 combines with J gene TRBJ2-1; TRBD2 aligns across 14 bases. The CDR3 loop spans 18 amino acids. Losses at the gene ends were 4 bases for V and 0 bases for J; bases not matched to a gene: 5. Germline-derived CDR1 and CDR2 are MNHEY and SVGAGI. The CDR3 DNA follows: TGTGCCAGCAGTTTATATGGGACTAGCGGGAGCTCCTACAATGAGCAGTTCTTC. Its translation is CASSLYGTSGSSYNEQFF.